A single T cell receptor beta chain is shown here with its context. TCRdb recomputed calls from the reads with MiXCR, one row per CDR3 protein. The table lists about 100,000 distinct CDR3 sequences, roughly 31% of them singletons. V trimming: 7 bases; J trimming: 2 bases; junction bases outside the gene matches: 10. The length of the CDR3 is 17 residues. Germline V lookup: CDR1 KGHDR, CDR2 SFDVKD. This record comes from a study of type 1 regulatory T cells. Overall study context: T-allo10 is an in vitro-generated, Tr1-enriched CD4 T cell product specific for alloantigen.

The sequencing input was CD4+ T cells, either the whole sample or a sorted fraction (not recorded which). The V and J genes are TRBV24-1 and TRBJ2-3; TRBD2 aligns across 11 bases. The TCR sequence derives from a human donor in good health. The CDR3 loop is CATSSGGTSGLTDTQYF. CDR3 coding DNA: TGTGCCACCAGCTCCGGGGGGACTAGCGGCCTCACAGATACGCAGTATTTT.